Listed below are T cell receptor beta chains from one sample, sequenced in a study of shared clonotypes between healthy human individuals. Generated by immunoSEQ multiplex PCR, the TCRdb table keeps only in-frame clones and is missing some. Found here are a few million clones, approximately 93% of them singletons; the top ten hold 0.35% to 0.5%. The sample consisted of naive CD4+ T cells from PBMCs. These receptors were obtained from a man between 18 and 29 years old in good health. Some clones in this sample may be carry-over from other donors' samples. The CDR3 runs from the conserved cysteine through the conserved F or W. D genes are given only for firm matches. Size is omitted from some rows. Given values are once, few, many or a class for expanded clones.

DNA: TGTGCCAGTCAAGCAGGGCGGGAGGAAAAACTGTTTTTT
CDR3: CASQAGREEKLFF
V: TRBV9
D: .
size: .
J: TRBJ1-4
length: 13

DNA: TGTGCCAGCAGTGAAGCCCGGCTGGTGGGACCCCAGTACTTC
CDR3: CASSEARLVGPQYF
V: TRBV6-1
D: .
size: .
J: TRBJ2-5
length: 14

DNA: TGCGCCAGCAGCCAAGTCGGTCTCCTCGCAGATACGCAGTATTTT
CDR3: CASSQVGLLADTQYF
V: TRBV4-1
D: .
size: .
J: TRBJ2-3
length: 15

DNA: TGTGCCAGCAGCGTAGCAGCGGGAGGGTACAATGAGCAGTTCTTC
CDR3: CASSVAAGGYNEQFF
V: TRBV9
D: TRBD2
size: .
J: TRBJ2-1
length: 15

DNA: TGTGCCAGCTCACCACTCGTTACTAGCGGGAGCTCTGGGGCCAACGTCCTGACTTTC
CDR3: CASSPLVTSGSSGANVLTF
V: TRBV18
D: TRBD2
size: .
J: TRBJ2-6
length: 19

DNA: TGTGCCAGTAGAGGGACAGGTTCTCAGCCCCAGCATTTT
CDR3: CASRGTGSQPQHF
V: TRBV19
D: TRBD1
size: .
J: TRBJ1-5
length: 13

DNA: TGTGCCACCAGCAGTGCTCTGGGGGCGAACACCGGGGAGCTGTTTTTT
CDR3: CATSSALGANTGELFF
V: TRBV15
D: .
size: .
J: TRBJ2-2
length: 16

DNA: TGTGCCTGGAGAAGGGCAGGTAGCACAGATACGCAGTATTTT
CDR3: CAWRRAGSTDTQYF
V: TRBV30
D: .
size: .
J: TRBJ2-3
length: 14

DNA: TGTGCCAGCAGCTTAGGCGGTGACACAGATACGCAGTATTTT
CDR3: CASSLGGDTDTQYF
V: TRBV11-3
D: .
size: .
J: TRBJ2-3
length: 14

DNA: TGTGCCAGCAGCTCCCCCTTTGGGGAAGCTTTCTTT
CDR3: CASSSPFGEAFF
V: TRBV11-2
D: .
size: .
J: TRBJ1-1
length: 12

DNA: TGCGCCAGCAGCTTGGCCGGACAGGGGGAACAAGCTTTCTTT
CDR3: CASSLAGQGEQAFF
V: TRBV5-1
D: TRBD1
size: .
J: TRBJ1-1
length: 14

DNA: TGTGCCTCCCGGGGCCTTAGCGGGTATGGGTTGGGGGAGCAGTACTTC
CDR3: CASRGLSGYGLGEQYF
V: TRBV19
D: TRBD2
size: .
J: TRBJ2-7
length: 16

DNA: TGTGCCAGCAGTGAAGCGGGGGGCCGGGGAGCTAATGAAAAACTGTTTTTT
CDR3: CASSEAGGRGANEKLFF
V: TRBV2
D: .
size: .
J: TRBJ1-4
length: 17

DNA: TGTGCCAGCAGGCCCCCTGGCGGGTACGAGCAGTACTTC
CDR3: CASRPPGGYEQYF
V: TRBV28
D: .
size: .
J: TRBJ2-7
length: 13

DNA: TGTGCCAGCAGCGGGGCGGACAGGGGAGAGACCCAGTACTTC
CDR3: CASSGADRGETQYF
V: TRBV5-6
D: TRBD1
size: once
J: TRBJ2-5
length: 14

DNA: TGTGCCAGCAGTGAATGGGCCGGGACAGGGGGGATAGGGACTGAAGCTTTCTTT
CDR3: CASSEWAGTGGIGTEAFF
V: TRBV25-1
D: TRBD1
size: .
J: TRBJ1-1
length: 18

DNA: TGTGCCAGCAGCAAGGTGCGTGATGCTGGGACAGGGGAGACCCAGTACTTC
CDR3: CASSKVRDAGTGETQYF
V: TRBV21-1
D: .
size: once
J: TRBJ2-5
length: 17

DNA: TGTGCCAGCAGTTTATCTTCGGACAGGAAAGAGACCCAGTACTTC
CDR3: CASSLSSDRKETQYF
V: TRBV28
D: TRBD1
size: .
J: TRBJ2-5
length: 15

DNA: TGTGCCAGCAGTGGACAGGGGCCGCAAGAGACCCAGTACTTC
CDR3: CASSGQGPQETQYF
V: TRBV2
D: TRBD1
size: .
J: TRBJ2-5
length: 14

DNA: TGTGCCAGCAGTGCAGAGACAGGGGCTGAAGCTTTCTTT
CDR3: CASSAETGAEAFF
V: TRBV6-1
D: TRBD1
size: .
J: TRBJ1-1
length: 13

DNA: TGTGCCAGCAAGCCGGGACTAGCGGACCCCTACGAGCAGTACTTC
CDR3: CASKPGLADPYEQYF
V: TRBV9
D: TRBD2
size: .
J: TRBJ2-7
length: 15

DNA: TGTGCCAGCTCACCTACAACAGGGTGGGGGCAAGCTAGCACAGATACGCAGTATTTT
CDR3: CASSPTTGWGQASTDTQYF
V: TRBV18
D: .
size: .
J: TRBJ2-3
length: 19

DNA: TGTGCCAGCTCACCACCTACCAGGGCGGTCACCGGGGAGCTGTTTTTT
CDR3: CASSPPTRAVTGELFF
V: TRBV18
D: .
size: .
J: TRBJ2-2
length: 16

DNA: TGTGCCAGCTCCGCGGATTCGGGGCTCAATGAGCAGTTCTTC
CDR3: CASSADSGLNEQFF
V: TRBV18
D: .
size: once
J: TRBJ2-1
length: 14

DNA: TGCGCCAGCAGCTCAGGACAGGGTTTCTCCTACGAGCAGTACTTC
CDR3: CASSSGQGFSYEQYF
V: TRBV5-1
D: TRBD1
size: .
J: TRBJ2-7
length: 15

DNA: TGTGCCAGTGGGATTCGGGGGGCGCGCACTGAAGCTTTCTTT
CDR3: CASGIRGARTEAFF
V: TRBV7-2
D: .
size: .
J: TRBJ1-1
length: 14

DNA: TGTGCCAGCTCACTCCAAGGATTGGAGACCCAGTACTTC
CDR3: CASSLQGLETQYF
V: TRBV18
D: .
size: .
J: TRBJ2-5
length: 13

DNA: TGTGCCTGGAGCGCGGAAAACACCATATATTTT
CDR3: CAWSAENTIYF
V: TRBV30
D: .
size: .
J: TRBJ1-3
length: 11

DNA: TGCGCCAGCAGCTCGGACACCGGGACACATTTCACAGATACGCAGTATTTT
CDR3: CASSSDTGTHFTDTQYF
V: TRBV5-1
D: .
size: .
J: TRBJ2-3
length: 17

DNA: TGCAGCGGTCTTAGGGGGGTGGGAGAGACCCAGTACTTC
CDR3: CSGLRGVGETQYF
V: TRBV29-1
D: .
size: .
J: TRBJ2-5
length: 13

DNA: TGTGCCAGCAGATTTGCCGGGACAGGCATCACAGATACGCAGTATTTT
CDR3: CASRFAGTGITDTQYF
V: TRBV2
D: TRBD1
size: .
J: TRBJ2-3
length: 16

DNA: TGTGCCAGCAGCCTCACCGGGACAGGGGGAAACACCATATATTTT
CDR3: CASSLTGTGGNTIYF
V: TRBV7-3
D: TRBD1
size: .
J: TRBJ1-3
length: 15

DNA: TGCAGCGTTGAAATTGGGGAACAGGGTGGCTATGGCTACACCTTC
CDR3: CSVEIGEQGGYGYTF
V: TRBV29-1
D: .
size: .
J: TRBJ1-2
length: 15

DNA: TGCGCCAGCAGCTTGGCGACTAGCGGTTACAATGAGCAGTTCTTC
CDR3: CASSLATSGYNEQFF
V: TRBV5-1
D: TRBD2
size: once
J: TRBJ2-1
length: 15

DNA: TGTGCCAGTATGTTTTGGGGGTTGAACACTGAAGCTTTCTTT
CDR3: CASMFWGLNTEAFF
V: TRBV19
D: .
size: .
J: TRBJ1-1
length: 14

DNA: TGTGCCAGCAGCTTGGGTTTGGGGACAGGGGAAAATCAGCCCCAGCATTTT
CDR3: CASSLGLGTGENQPQHF
V: TRBV7-2
D: TRBD1
size: .
J: TRBJ1-5
length: 17

DNA: TGTGCCAGCAGGCCCACTAGCGGGAAGTTTCACGAGCAGTACTTC
CDR3: CASRPTSGKFHEQYF
V: TRBV11-2
D: TRBD2
size: .
J: TRBJ2-7
length: 15

DNA: TGTGCCAGCAGCCCGGACACAGATACGCAGTATTTT
CDR3: CASSPDTDTQYF
V: TRBV7-3
D: .
size: once
J: TRBJ2-3
length: 12

DNA: TGTGCCAGCAGCTTGGACAGGGAAGACTATGGCTACACCTTC
CDR3: CASSLDREDYGYTF
V: TRBV11-2
D: TRBD1
size: once
J: TRBJ1-2
length: 14

DNA: TGTGCCAGCAGTTACACCCCCTACGAGCAGTACTTC
CDR3: CASSYTPYEQYF
V: TRBV6-6
D: .
size: .
J: TRBJ2-7
length: 12

DNA: TGTGCCAGCAGCCTTAACGCGCCTCAGGGGGCGCAGGGCTACACCTTC
CDR3: CASSLNAPQGAQGYTF
V: TRBV28
D: TRBD1
size: .
J: TRBJ1-2
length: 16

DNA: TGTGCCAGCAGCCTGATAAGGGGGTTATCCGGGGAGCTGTTTTTT
CDR3: CASSLIRGLSGELFF
V: TRBV5-4
D: .
size: .
J: TRBJ2-2
length: 15

DNA: TGTGCCAGCAGTGAAGGGTTGACAGGGTGGCCCTACGAGCAGTACTTC
CDR3: CASSEGLTGWPYEQYF
V: TRBV2
D: TRBD1
size: .
J: TRBJ2-7
length: 16

DNA: TGTGCCAGCAGTATCCAACAGGGGGAGCCCCAGCATTTT
CDR3: CASSIQQGEPQHF
V: TRBV28
D: TRBD1
size: .
J: TRBJ1-5
length: 13

DNA: TGTGCCAGCAGCCATCTTTCCGGGACACGAAGTTCACCCCTCCACTTT
CDR3: CASSHLSGTRSSPLHF
V: TRBV4-2
D: .
size: .
J: TRBJ1-6
length: 16

DNA: TGTGCCAGCAGTAGGGGCATTACATATGGCTACACCTTC
CDR3: CASSRGITYGYTF
V: TRBV11-2
D: .
size: .
J: TRBJ1-2
length: 13

DNA: TGTGCCAGCAGCCCTAAGACCGTGAACACCGGGGAGCTGTTTTTT
CDR3: CASSPKTVNTGELFF
V: TRBV7-9
D: .
size: .
J: TRBJ2-2
length: 15

DNA: TGTGCCAGCAGCCCTCAGGGGTCGAGTCAGCCCCAGCATTTT
CDR3: CASSPQGSSQPQHF
V: TRBV7-2
D: .
size: .
J: TRBJ1-5
length: 14

DNA: TGTGCCAGCAGCGGGGACGGCCCCACCGGGGAGCTGTTTTTT
CDR3: CASSGDGPTGELFF
V: TRBV11-2
D: .
size: .
J: TRBJ2-2
length: 14

DNA: TGCGCCAGCAGCCAAGATAGATTTTCCCCCACAGATACGCAGTATTTT
CDR3: CASSQDRFSPTDTQYF
V: TRBV4-1
D: .
size: .
J: TRBJ2-3
length: 16

DNA: TGTGCCAGCAGTGGACAGGGGTGGACTGAAGCTTTCTTT
CDR3: CASSGQGWTEAFF
V: TRBV6-6
D: TRBD1
size: .
J: TRBJ1-1
length: 13

DNA: TGTGCCAGTACTTCAGCTACAGGAGCCTTAGGGCCCCAGCATTTT
CDR3: CASTSATGALGPQHF
V: TRBV19
D: .
size: .
J: TRBJ1-5
length: 15

DNA: TGTGCCAGCAGCCCATTTAGGATGAACACTGAAGCTTTCTTT
CDR3: CASSPFRMNTEAFF
V: TRBV28
D: .
size: few
J: TRBJ1-1
length: 14

DNA: TGTGCCAGCCTAGCGGGAGTGGATACGCAGTATTTT
CDR3: CASLAGVDTQYF
V: TRBV28
D: TRBD2
size: .
J: TRBJ2-3
length: 12

DNA: TGTGCCAGTAGTCTCGGGAACGAGCAGTACTTC
CDR3: CASSLGNEQYF
V: TRBV19
D: .
size: few
J: TRBJ2-7
length: 11

DNA: TGTGCCAGCAGCTTTACCACGGGACAGGGGGCCGAGCAGTACTTC
CDR3: CASSFTTGQGAEQYF
V: TRBV11-2
D: TRBD1
size: once
J: TRBJ2-7
length: 15

DNA: TGTGCCAGCAGCCAGACAGGGCCCGAGGGGGACGAGCAGTACTTC
CDR3: CASSQTGPEGDEQYF
V: TRBV5-4
D: TRBD1
size: .
J: TRBJ2-7
length: 15

DNA: TGTGCCAGCAGTTTGGGACGCGGGGAGACCCAGTACTTC
CDR3: CASSLGRGETQYF
V: TRBV2
D: .
size: .
J: TRBJ2-5
length: 13

DNA: TGTGCCAGCAGCTTCGCAGCCCTGAACACTGAAGCTTTCTTT
CDR3: CASSFAALNTEAFF
V: TRBV9
D: .
size: .
J: TRBJ1-1
length: 14